Shown below are 27 T cell receptor beta chains from a single sample sequenced in a study of T cells expressing NK-cell markers. After re-calling the 5' RACE reads, TCRdb lists one entry per CDR3 protein, DNA absent. This sample's table reports almost 450,000 distinct CDR3 sequences. The sequencing input was blood T cells: a sorted CD56 or NKG2C T cell subset, CD4+ or CD8+ T cells, or bulk PBMC T cells (not recorded which). Every receptor here comes from a woman between 18 and 75 years old in good health.

The CDR3 spells CASSLTPQEVEQYF. The chain combines TRBV11-3 with TRBJ2-7; the TRBD1 assignment by TCRdb is unverifiable without DNA. CDR3 length: 14 residues. Germline V gene sequence: CDR1 SGHNT, CDR2 YENEEA.

The CDR3 here is CASSLVWSEAEAFF. The rearrangement uses TRBV7-2 and TRBJ1-1. The length of the CDR3 is 14 residues. CDR1 and CDR2 from the germline V gene are SGHTA and FQGNSA.

The rearrangement joins TRBV12-3 or TRBV12-4 to TRBJ2-5; TCRdb proposes TRBD1, but this gene call is untestable without DNA. The CDR3 has 15 residues. This CDR3 reads CASSLTGAPRETQYF.

The rearrangement links TRBV21-1 to TRBJ2-7; absent DNA, TCRdb's TRBD1 call cannot be checked. TRBV21-1 is reported as a pseudogene. CDR3 size: 17 residues. CDR3 protein: CASSSILTGLCSYEQYF.

V is TRBV20-1 and J is TRBJ2-3; TCRdb lists TRBD2, though no DNA is available to test this call. The CDR3 covers 16 residues. Germline V gene data show CDR1 as DFQATT and CDR2 as SNEGSKA (reference sequence). CDR3 loop: CSARDAGYSNTDTQYF.

This rearrangement joins TRBV12-3 or TRBV12-4 to TRBJ2-5. The CDR3 loop spans 12 amino acids. CDR3 sequence reads: CASSAVPETQYF.

The V and J genes are TRBV20-1 and TRBJ1-2; TCRdb gives TRBD1 as the D gene, but with no DNA this cannot be confirmed. This CDR3 region has 14 residues. Germline CDR1 and CDR2: DFQATT and SNEGSKA (reference sequence). The CDR3 here is CSARVTGNRGGYTF.

V is TRBV24-1 and J is TRBJ2-5; TCRdb proposes TRBD1, but this gene call is untestable without DNA. CDR1 and CDR2 (germline): KGHDR, SFDVKD. The CDR3 is 15 amino acids. The CDR3: CATSDPGGHEETQYF.

The chain combines TRBV20-1 with TRBJ2-3. Germline lookup yields CDR1 DFQATT and CDR2 SNEGSKA (reference sequence). The CDR3 sequence is 12 residues long. This CDR3 reads CSASAGTDTQYF.

The chain recombines TRBV5-4 with TRBJ1-1. Germline CDR1 is SGHNT and CDR2 is YYREEE (reference sequence). The CDR3 loop spans 14 amino acids. CDR3 amino acids: CASSLVPMNTEAFF.

The chain is built from TRBV12-3 or TRBV12-4 and TRBJ2-1; the TRBD2 assignment by TCRdb is unverifiable without DNA. The CDR3 sequence is 15 residues long. Here the CDR3 reads CASSPTSGIVNEQFF.

CDR3 sequence reads: CSAKRLVATNEKLFF. The chain joins TRBV20-1 to TRBJ1-4. CDR3 length equals 15 residues. Germline lookup yields CDR1 DFQATT and CDR2 SNEGSKA (reference sequence).

The rearrangement joins TRBV10-1 to TRBJ2-5; TCRdb calls TRBD1, which cannot be checked without DNA. CDR3 length equals 13 residues. CDR1 is WNHNN and CDR2 is SYGVQD in the germline V gene (reference sequence). CDR3 loop: CASSRQSGETQYF.

This rearrangement joins TRBV29-1 to TRBJ2-1; the TRBD1 assignment by TCRdb is unverifiable without DNA. CDR1 SQVTM and CDR2 ANQGSEA come from the germline V gene. CDR3 size: 12 residues. The CDR3 reads CSQHRGSNEQFF.

CDR3 protein: CASSYDRETQYF. The J gene is TRBJ2-5, the V gene TRBV12-3 or TRBV12-4. The CDR3 has 12 residues.

The rearrangement uses TRBV20-1 and TRBJ1-3; there is no DNA to check the TCRdb D call of TRBD1. Germline V CDR1 and CDR2: DFQATT, SNEGSKA (reference sequence). The CDR3 extends over 15 amino acids. The CDR3 loop is CSASVSGGSGNTIYF.

The genes are TRBV6-5 and TRBJ1-2; TCRdb reports TRBD1, a call that lacks DNA to check it against. The CDR3 loop spans 16 amino acids. Germline V CDR1 and CDR2: MNHEY, SVGAGI. The CDR3 here is CASSLGQSILSGGYTF.

V is TRBV9 and J is TRBJ2-4. CDR3 length equals 13 residues. Germline V CDR1 and CDR2: SGDLS, YYNGEE. The CDR3 is CASSAYGKNIQYF.

The rearrangement uses TRBV7-9 and TRBJ1-4; as DNA is missing, the TRBD1 call by TCRdb cannot be tested. This CDR3 contains 14 residues. Germline CDR1 reads SEHNR; CDR2 reads FQNEAQ (reference sequence). The CDR3 sequence is CASSPGTGGEKLFF.

This chain links TRBV7-6 with TRBJ2-1; TCRdb's assignment of TRBD2 cannot be checked, as there is no DNA. The CDR3 length is 17 residues. Germline values: CDR1 SGHVS, CDR2 FNYEAQ. The CDR3 region is CASSPEPGTSGYNEQFF.

The CDR3 is CASSASGRAAPLHF. The gene calls are TRBV2 and TRBJ1-6; without DNA, the TCRdb call of TRBD1 cannot be checked. The CDR3 covers 14 residues. Germline-derived CDR1 and CDR2 are SNHLY and FYNNEI.

The rearrangement uses TRBV2 and TRBJ2-1; the TRBD2 assignment by TCRdb is unverifiable without DNA. Germline V gene data show CDR1 as SNHLY and CDR2 as FYNNEI. The CDR3 runs to 20 residues. CDR3 region: CASSEYGSGGHYNSYNEQFF.

The CDR3 loop is CASSSNTGQGGAFF. The V gene is TRBV6-5, the J gene TRBJ1-1; TCRdb's D call of TRBD1 is untestable without DNA. The CDR3 spans 14 residues. The V gene's germline CDR1 is MNHEY and CDR2 SVGAGI.

This chain uses TRBV5-1 with TRBJ2-3; TCRdb selects TRBD2, and the lack of DNA leaves this call unchecked. CDR1 is SGHRS and CDR2 is YFSETQ in the germline V gene. CDR3 length: 17 amino acids. CDR3 sequence: CASSPVTSGVSTDTQYF. Full variable domain (rest looked up from reference TRBV5-1 and TRBJ2-3): KAGVTQTPRYLIKTRGQQVTLSCSPISGHRSVSWYQQTPGQGLQFLFEYFSETQRNKGNFPGRFSGRQFSNSRSEMNVSTLELGDSALYLCASSPVTSGVSTDTQYFGPGTRLTVL.

The chain carries TRBV12-3 or TRBV12-4 and TRBJ1-6. The CDR3 runs 19 residues. CDR3 loop: CASSDDKSSTFSYNSPLHF.

This chain links TRBV6-4 with TRBJ1-6. The CDR3 consists of 13 residues. The V gene's germline CDR1 is MRHNA and CDR2 SNTAGT. The CDR3 region is CASSKNYNSPLHF.

The V gene is TRBV4-3, the J gene TRBJ2-2; without DNA, the TCRdb call of TRBD2 cannot be checked. Germline CDR1 reads LGHNA; CDR2 reads YSLEER. The CDR3 runs to 16 residues. The CDR3 sequence is CASSPGTGANTGELFF.